The TCR beta chain described here comes from a study of blood T cells in healthy people across ages. This CDR3 region has 13 residues. Isolation yielded PBMCs, at least 6.5 million per sample, in every case. At least 5 micrograms of total RNA were extracted per sample. A J-beta primer mix and a sample-barcoded 5' primer were used in a second PCR of roughly 6 to 12 cycles. A 12-random-nucleotide template-switch adaptor tagged each cDNA molecule. Any given sample supplied a minimum of 2.5 million CDR3-containing paired-end reads. MiXCR, run by TCRdb on the 5' RACE reads, gives a single entry per CDR3 protein. Altogether roughly 1,500,000 distinct CDR3 sequences are present, about 43% being singletons, with the ten largest covering approximately 7.9%. Of note for this clonotype: One end of the junction fails to match germline, which may point to a read error.

Sequencing input: blood. The chain links TRBV12-3 or TRBV12-4 to TRBJ2-5; either TRBD1 or TRBD2 may fit D (5 bases each). This TCR was sampled from a woman aged 18-29 years in good health. The CDR3 bases are TGTGCCAGCAGCTGGGACGGGTCCGGCGAGCAGAACTTC. It yields the protein CASSWDGSGEQNF.